The subject of this entry is one T cell receptor beta chain. What it recognizes is unknown. V dropped 5 bases and J dropped 4 bases, with 11 bases sitting between them. CDR1 and CDR2 (germline): SGHTA, FQGNSA. The CDR3 totals 13 residues. TCR beta sequencing covered blood CD8+ and CD4+ T cells. This sample was included in a study of CD8 T cells in Susac syndrome. The authors reverse transcribed roughly 0.45 to 1 ug RNA with random hexamers. TCR beta CDR3 was amplified by immunoSEQ multiplex PCR. This amplification extended across 54 Vbeta and 13 Jbeta segments. Each CDR3 protein is one row after TCRdb ran MiXCR on the immunoSEQ multiplex PCR reads. The table includes about 150,000 distinct CDR3 sequences, about 94% detected once. Study observations and caveats: The CD4+ T cell repertoires of Susac syndrome were found to show no clonal expansion.

This TCR derives from a human donor with Susac syndrome. Sequenced sample: CD4+ T cells from PBMCs. This sequence joins TRBV7-2 and TRBJ1-1, with D unclear. The CDR3 sequence: CASSNGPLTEAFF. In DNA form, the CDR3 reads TGTGCCAGCAGCAACGGGCCTCTCACTGAAGCTTTCTTT.